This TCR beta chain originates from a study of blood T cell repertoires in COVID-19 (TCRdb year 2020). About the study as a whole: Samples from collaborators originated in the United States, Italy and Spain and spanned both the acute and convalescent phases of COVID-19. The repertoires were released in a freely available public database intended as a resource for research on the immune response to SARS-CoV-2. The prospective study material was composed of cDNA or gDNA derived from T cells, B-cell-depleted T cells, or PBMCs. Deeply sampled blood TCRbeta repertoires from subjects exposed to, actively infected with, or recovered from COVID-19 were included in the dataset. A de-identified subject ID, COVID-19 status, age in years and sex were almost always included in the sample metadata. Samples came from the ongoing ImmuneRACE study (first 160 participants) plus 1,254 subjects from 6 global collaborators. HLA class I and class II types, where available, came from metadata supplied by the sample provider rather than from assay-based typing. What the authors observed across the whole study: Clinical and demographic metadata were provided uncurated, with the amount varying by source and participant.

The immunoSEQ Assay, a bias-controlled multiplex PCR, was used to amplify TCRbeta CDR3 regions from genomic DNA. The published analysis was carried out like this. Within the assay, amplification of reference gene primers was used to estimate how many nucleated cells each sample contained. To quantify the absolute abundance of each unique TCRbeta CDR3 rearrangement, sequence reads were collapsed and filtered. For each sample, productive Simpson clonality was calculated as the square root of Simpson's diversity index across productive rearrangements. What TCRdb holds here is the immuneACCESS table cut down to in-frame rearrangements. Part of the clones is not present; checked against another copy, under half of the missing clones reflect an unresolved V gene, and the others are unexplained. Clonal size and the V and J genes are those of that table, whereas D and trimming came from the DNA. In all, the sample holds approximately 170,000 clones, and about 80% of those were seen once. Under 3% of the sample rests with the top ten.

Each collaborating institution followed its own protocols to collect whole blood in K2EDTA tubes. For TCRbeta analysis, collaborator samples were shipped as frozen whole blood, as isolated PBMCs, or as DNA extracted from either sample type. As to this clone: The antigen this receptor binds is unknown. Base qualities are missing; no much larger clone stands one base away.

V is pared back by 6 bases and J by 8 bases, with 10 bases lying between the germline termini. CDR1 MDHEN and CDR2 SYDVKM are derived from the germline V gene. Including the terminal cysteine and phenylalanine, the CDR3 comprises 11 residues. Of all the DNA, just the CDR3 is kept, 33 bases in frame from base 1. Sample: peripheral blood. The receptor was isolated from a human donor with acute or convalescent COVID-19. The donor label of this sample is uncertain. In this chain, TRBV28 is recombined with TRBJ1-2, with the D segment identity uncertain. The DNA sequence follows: TGTGCCAGCAGCCTTAATATCGGCTACACCTTC. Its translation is CASSLNIGYTF.